Each of the 22 T cell receptor beta chains below was sequenced from the same sample in a study of blood T cell repertoires in COVID-19. TCRdb keeps only in-frame clones here, not all; method: immunoSEQ multiplex PCR. The repertoire includes roughly 240,000 clones, roughly 80% of them detected once, and approximately 4.5% sits in the top ten. Sequenced material: peripheral blood. The receptors stem from a woman aged 65 to 85 with acute or convalescent COVID-19.

This chain joins TRBV5-6 and TRBJ2-7; weak D call: TRBD1 (5 bases). Germline loops: CDR1 SGHDT, CDR2 YYEEEE. The CDR3 sequence is 12 residues long. With 4 bases removed from V and 3 bases from J, the gap between germline ends came to 8 bases. The CDR3 here is CASSQGFYEQYF. The CDR3 bases are TGTGCCAGCAGCCAGGGTTTCTACGAGCAGTACTTC.

In the case of this clone: The same CDR3 can be traced to other DNA sequences in this sample. The chain joins TRBV5-4 to TRBJ2-5; 7 bases map to TRBD1. Per germline, CDR1 SGHNT and CDR2 YYREEE (reference sequence). The CDR3 has 14 amino acids. The V segment lost 4 bases and the J segment 2 bases; nucleotides outside the gene matches: 5. The CDR3 DNA is TGTGCCAGCAGCCTTGGGACAGAACAAGAGACCCAGTACTTC. Its translation: CASSLGTEQETQYF.

The genes are TRBV10-3 and TRBJ1-1; 8 positions agree with TRBD1. CDR1 is ENHRY, CDR2 SYGVKD, per germline. With 0 bases clipped from V and 3 bases from J, the junction kept 3 bases outside the gene matches. The CDR3 is 15 amino acids. This CDR3 reads CAISESQGAYTEAFF. The CDR3 nucleotides read TGTGCCATCAGTGAGTCCCAGGGGGCGTACACTGAAGCTTTCTTT.

CDR3 sequence: CASSPPSPTGEAFF. The CDR3 DNA follows: TGTGCCAGCTCACCACCGAGTCCGACAGGGGAAGCTTTCTTT. The V and J genes are TRBV18 and TRBJ1-1; 7 nucleotides match TRBD1. There are 14 residues in the CDR3. From germline, CDR1 is KGHSH and CDR2 LQKENI. Germline trimming cut 0 bases from V and 8 bases from J; bases unmatched to any gene: 6.

The chain employs TRBV5-4 and TRBJ2-2; 9 positions agree with TRBD2. V was pared by 3 bases and J by 7 bases, with 10 bases of the junction left unmatched. Germline values: CDR1 SGHNT, CDR2 YYREEE (reference sequence). This CDR3 contains 16 residues. CDR3 coding DNA: TGTGCCAGCAGCTCGATATTAGCGGGGGCGGGCGGGGAGCTGTTTTTT. This codes for CASSSILAGAGGELFF.

The chain carries TRBV3-1 (or the pseudogene TRBV3-2) and TRBJ1-6; 7 nucleotides align to TRBD1. Germline loops: CDR1 LGHDT, CDR2 YNNKEL (reference sequence). This CDR3 is 14 amino acids long. V shed 4 bases, J shed 10 bases, and the junction held 7 bases outside the gene matches. The CDR3 DNA follows: TGTGCCAGCAGCCCCGGGACAGTAGGGTCACCCCTCCACTTT. Translated, it gives CASSPGTVGSPLHF.

This sequence joins TRBV9 and TRBJ2-5; 10 nucleotides line up with TRBD1. With V trimmed by 3 bases and J by 5 bases, 10 bases remained unmatched. Germline loops: CDR1 SGDLS, CDR2 YYNGEE. This CDR3 has 16 amino acids. CDR3 nucleotides: TGTGCCAGCAGCGGACTGAGACAGGGGGCAGGGGAGACCCAGTACTTC. This translates into CASSGLRQGAGETQYF.

V and J are TRBV6-5 and TRBJ2-7; 8 positions agree with TRBD2. The CDR3 has 16 amino acids. Germline loops: CDR1 MNHEY, CDR2 SVGAGI. J gave up 2 bases and V 2 bases, and 8 bases lay outside the gene matches. This CDR3 is CASSYAPGGAAYEQYF. The CDR3 DNA reads as TGTGCCAGCAGTTACGCACCCGGGGGGGCCGCCTACGAGCAGTACTTC.

The chain recombines TRBV21-1 with TRBJ2-3; TRBD1 is the table's D call, not checked against the DNA. TRBV21-1 is noted as a pseudogene. The CDR3 loop spans 19 amino acids. For the CDR3, the DNA is TGTGCCAGCAAAGGGCGGGGACAGGTAGATAACTCTAGCACAGATACGCAGTATTTT. As protein: CASKGRGQVDNSSTDTQYF.

This chain uses TRBV5-5 with TRBJ1-1; no reliable D call. The V gene lost 4 bases and the J gene lost 2 bases, with 12 bases spanning the gap. The CDR3 covers 14 residues. The V gene's germline CDR1 is SGHKS and CDR2 YYEKEE (reference sequence). CDR3 loop: CASSRKRSNTEAFF. The CDR3 bases are TGTGCCAGCAGCCGCAAGAGGAGTAACACTGAAGCTTTCTTT.

The chain is built from TRBV28 and TRBJ2-2; 7 bases line up with TRBD2. The V segment lost 4 bases and the J segment 1 base; nucleotides outside the gene matches: 3. This CDR3 is 15 amino acids long. Per the germline V gene, CDR1 is MDHEN and CDR2 is SYDVKM. The CDR3 nucleotides are TGTGCCAGCAGTTCGAGCGGGGTGAACACCGGGGAGCTGTTTTTT. Translation: CASSSSGVNTGELFF.

This chain links TRBV4-3 with TRBJ1-2; a weak D match, TRBD1 (6 bases). CDR1 and CDR2 from the germline V gene are LGHNA and YSLEER. The CDR3 spans 15 residues. Trimming stripped 1 base from V and 0 bases from J, with 9 bases between. CDR3 in amino acids: CASSQAGTTNYGYTF. DNA for the CDR3: TGCGCCAGCAGCCAAGCCGGGACAACTAACTATGGCTACACCTTC.

The chain links TRBV4-3 to TRBJ1-5; D gene unclear. CDR1 is LGHNA, CDR2 YSLEER, per germline. This CDR3 contains 14 residues. Trimming cost V 0 bases and J 6 bases, with 9 bases left between them. DNA for the CDR3: TGCGCCAGCAGCCAAGAGCGGGGTCCTCAGCCCCAGCATTTT. Translating it yields CASSQERGPQPQHF.

V and J are TRBV6-5 and TRBJ1-1, with D maybe TRBD1 (6 bases). The germline gives CDR1 MNHEY, CDR2 SVGAGI. The CDR3 covers 14 residues. Trimming took 7 bases from V and 0 from J, leaving 12 bases between them. The CDR3 sequence is CASIQDSMNTEAFF. CDR3 nucleotide sequence: TGTGCCAGCATTCAGGACAGTATGAACACTGAAGCTTTCTTT.

This clone showed up just a few times. The gene calls are TRBV19 and TRBJ2-1, with TRBD2 matching over 8 bases. This CDR3 has 18 amino acids. CDR1 LNHDA and CDR2 SQIVND come from the germline V gene (reference sequence). The J segment lost 1 base and the V segment lost 5 bases, leaving 13 bases of the junction unmatched. The CDR3 nucleotides are TGTGCCAGTAGTCCAACCGGGTTTACTAGCGGATCCTACAATGAGCAGTTCTTC. Amino acid sequence: CASSPTGFTSGSYNEQFF.

About this clone itself: The same CDR3 can be traced to other DNA sequences in this sample. This chain connects TRBV19 to TRBJ1-2, with unresolved D. CDR1 and CDR2 from the germline V gene are LNHDA and SQIVND (reference sequence). The germline V and J ends were trimmed by 4 bases and 8 bases, with 11 bases remaining between them. CDR3 length: 12 amino acids. CDR3 nucleotide sequence: TGTGCCAGTAGTAGTAGAGATTACGGCTACACCTTC. It yields the protein CASSSRDYGYTF.

This clone was counted a few times. The chain recombines TRBV19 with TRBJ1-5, with D possibly being TRBD1 (6 bases). This CDR3 region has 16 residues. Per germline, CDR1 LNHDA and CDR2 SQIVND (reference sequence). V lost 3 bases to trimming and J lost 2 bases, with 14 bases between them. The CDR3: CASSISYGTRNQPQHF. In DNA, the CDR3 is TGTGCCAGTAGTATTTCTTATGGGACACGCAATCAGCCCCAGCATTTT.

The J gene is TRBJ2-7, the V gene TRBV9, with 8 positions matching TRBD1. The junction had 6 bases not matched to a gene; V was cut back by 0 bases and J by 4 bases. CDR1 SGDLS and CDR2 YYNGEE come from the germline V gene. The CDR3 contains 15 residues. The CDR3 DNA reads TGTGCCAGCAGCGTAGACGGGACAGGAGTATACGAGCAGTACTTC. It specifies CASSVDGTGVYEQYF. Supplemented by reference TRBV9 and TRBJ2-7, the full variable domain reads DSGVTQTPKHLITATGQRVTLRCSPRSGDLSVYWYQQSLDQGLQFLIQYYNGEERAKGNILERFSAQQFPDLHSELNLSSLELGDSALYFCASSVDGTGVYEQYFGPGTRLTVT.

This chain uses TRBV7-9 with TRBJ2-3; D possibly corresponds to TRBD1 (6 bases). Trimming removed 5 bases from V and 4 bases from J, with 13 bases in between. The length of the CDR3 is 14 residues. Germline V gene data show CDR1 as SEHNR and CDR2 as FQNEAQ (reference sequence). The CDR3 coding sequence is TGTGCCAGCAGCCTCAGGGGCCCCGCAGATACGCAGTATTTT. Protein: CASSLRGPADTQYF.

The CDR3 coding sequence is TGTGCCAGCTCACCTACCCAGGGTTACGAGCAGTACTTC. It is translated as CASSPTQGYEQYF. The chain links TRBV18 to TRBJ2-7; weak D call: TRBD1 (5 bases). V was pared by 3 bases and J by 4 bases, with 10 bases between. The CDR3 length is 13 residues. From germline, CDR1 is KGHSH and CDR2 LQKENI.

This clone was observed a few times. V is TRBV5-1 and J is TRBJ2-2; 9 positions agree with TRBD2. This CDR3 is built from 15 residues. Per the germline V gene, CDR1 is SGHRS and CDR2 is YFSETQ. V was clipped by 1 base and J by 6 bases; unmatched bases: 4. CDR3 in amino acids: CASSLRASGAGELFF. The CDR3 DNA follows: TGCGCCAGCAGCTTGAGGGCTAGCGGGGCCGGGGAGCTGTTTTTT.

This rearrangement joins TRBV2 to TRBJ1-5; maybe TRBD1 (6 bases). Trimming took off 6 bases at V and 0 bases at J, with 12 bases between the two ends. The CDR3 has 15 residues. Germline-derived CDR1 and CDR2 are SNHLY and FYNNEI. The CDR3 loop reads CASSLGQNSNQPQHF. In DNA form, the CDR3 reads TGTGCCAGCAGCCTAGGACAGAATAGCAATCAGCCCCAGCATTTT.